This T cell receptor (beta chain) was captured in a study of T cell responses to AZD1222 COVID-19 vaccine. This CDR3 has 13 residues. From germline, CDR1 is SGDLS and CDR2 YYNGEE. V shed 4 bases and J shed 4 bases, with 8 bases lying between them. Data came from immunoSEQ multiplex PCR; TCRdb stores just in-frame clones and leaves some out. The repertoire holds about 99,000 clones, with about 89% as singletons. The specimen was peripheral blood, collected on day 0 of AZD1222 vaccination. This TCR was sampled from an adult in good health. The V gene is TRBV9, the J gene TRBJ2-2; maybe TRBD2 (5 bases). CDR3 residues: CASSREGTGELFF. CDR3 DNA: TGTGCCAGCAGCAGAGAGGGCACCGGGGAGCTGTTTTTT.